The 2 T cell receptor beta chains in this list originate from one sample, sequenced in a study of cytomegalovirus exposure and HLA in healthy donors. With 60 Vbeta and 13 Jbeta primers, the PCR was carried out. Profiling relied on immunoSEQ multiplex PCR, and the TCRdb table lists in-frame clones only, not all of them. The table lists 110,000 to 150,000 clones, around 74% of them singletons. The sequencing input was PBMCs. These receptors all stem from a man between 18 and 29 years old in good health and CMV-seropositive.

The gene calls are TRBV28 and TRBJ2-7; the D gene is possibly TRBD1 (6 bases). V was shortened by 5 bases and J by 5 bases, with 13 bases between the two germline ends. Germline V gene data show CDR1 as MDHEN and CDR2 as SYDVKM. There are 13 residues in the CDR3. CDR3 loop: CASSTYRDDEQYF. The CDR3 DNA follows: TGTGCCAGCAGTACTTACAGGGACGACGAGCAGTACTTC.

The CDR3 DNA reads as TGTGCCAGCAGCTCCCCCCCTGAGGGCGGCTCATCCTACGAGCAGTACTTC. Protein sequence: CASSSPPEGGSSYEQYF. J is TRBJ2-7 and V is TRBV7-6; possibly TRBD2 for D (5 bases). The germline CDR1 and CDR2 sequences are SGHVS and FNYEAQ. The CDR3 runs 17 residues. V was cut by 4 bases and J by 1 base, with 20 bases left in between.